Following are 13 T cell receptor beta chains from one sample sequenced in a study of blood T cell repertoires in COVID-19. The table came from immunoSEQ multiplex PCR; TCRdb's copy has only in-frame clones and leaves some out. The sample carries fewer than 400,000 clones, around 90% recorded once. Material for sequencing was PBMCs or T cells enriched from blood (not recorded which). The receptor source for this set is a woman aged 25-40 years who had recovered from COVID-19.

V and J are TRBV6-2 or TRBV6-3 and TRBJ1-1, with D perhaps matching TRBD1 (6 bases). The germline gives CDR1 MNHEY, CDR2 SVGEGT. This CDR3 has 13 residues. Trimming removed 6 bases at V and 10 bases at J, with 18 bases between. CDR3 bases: TGTGCCAGCAGCCTCCGGACAGTCGGGCGAGCTTTCTTT. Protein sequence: CASSLRTVGRAFF.

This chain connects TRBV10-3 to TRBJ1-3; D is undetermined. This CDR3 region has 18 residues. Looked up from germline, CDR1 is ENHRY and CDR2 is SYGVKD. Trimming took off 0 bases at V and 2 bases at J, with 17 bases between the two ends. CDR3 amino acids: CAISESEGGPSPGNTIYF. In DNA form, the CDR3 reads TGTGCCATCAGTGAGTCGGAGGGAGGACCCAGCCCTGGAAACACCATATATTTT.

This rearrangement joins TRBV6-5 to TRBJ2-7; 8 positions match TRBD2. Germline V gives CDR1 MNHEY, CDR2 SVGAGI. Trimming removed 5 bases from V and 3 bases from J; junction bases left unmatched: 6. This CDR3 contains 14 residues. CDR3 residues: CASSPSGGRYEQYF. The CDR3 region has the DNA TGTGCCAGCAGTCCAAGCGGGGGACGCTACGAGCAGTACTTC.

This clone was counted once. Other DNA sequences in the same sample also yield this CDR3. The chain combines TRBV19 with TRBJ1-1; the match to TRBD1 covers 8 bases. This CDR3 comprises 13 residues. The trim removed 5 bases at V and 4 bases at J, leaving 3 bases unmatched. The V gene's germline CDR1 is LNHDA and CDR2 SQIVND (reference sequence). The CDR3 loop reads CASSEQGGTEAFF. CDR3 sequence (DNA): TGTGCCAGTAGTGAACAGGGGGGCACTGAAGCTTTCTTT.

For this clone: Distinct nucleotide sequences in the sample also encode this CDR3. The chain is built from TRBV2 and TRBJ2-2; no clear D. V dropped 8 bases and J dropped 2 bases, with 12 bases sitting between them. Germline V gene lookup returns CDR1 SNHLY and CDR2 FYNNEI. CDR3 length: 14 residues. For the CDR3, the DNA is TGTGCCAGCCGTGGGCCGTCAAACACCGGGGAGCTGTTTTTT. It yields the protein CASRGPSNTGELFF.

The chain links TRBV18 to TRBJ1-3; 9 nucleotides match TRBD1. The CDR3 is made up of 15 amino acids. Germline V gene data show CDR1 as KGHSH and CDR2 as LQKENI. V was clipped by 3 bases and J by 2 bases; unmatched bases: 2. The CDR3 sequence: CASSPYRGPGNTIYF. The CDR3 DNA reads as TGTGCCAGCTCACCCTACAGGGGGCCTGGAAACACCATATATTTT.

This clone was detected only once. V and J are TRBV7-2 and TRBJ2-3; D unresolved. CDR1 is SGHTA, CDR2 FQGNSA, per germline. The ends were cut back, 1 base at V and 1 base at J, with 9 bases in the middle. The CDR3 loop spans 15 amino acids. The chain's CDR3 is CASSLVRHRTDTQYF. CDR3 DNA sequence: TGTGCCAGCAGCTTAGTTAGACACCGCACAGATACGCAGTATTTT.

CDR3: CASSASSGPPDYGYTF. In DNA form, the CDR3 reads TGTGCCAGCAGCGCGTCTTCAGGGCCGCCAGACTATGGCTACACCTTC. This sequence joins TRBV7-2 and TRBJ1-2; the D gene is possibly TRBD1 (5 bases). CDR3 length equals 16 residues. The germline gives CDR1 SGHTA, CDR2 FQGNSA. V lost 5 bases, J lost 3 bases, and 19 bases lay in between.

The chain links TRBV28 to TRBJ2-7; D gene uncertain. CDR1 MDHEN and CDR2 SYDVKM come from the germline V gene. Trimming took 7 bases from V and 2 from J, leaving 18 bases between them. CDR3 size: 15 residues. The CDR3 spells CASTLETGLPYEQYF. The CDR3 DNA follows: TGTGCCAGCACCCTAGAAACTGGGTTACCCTACGAGCAGTACTTC.

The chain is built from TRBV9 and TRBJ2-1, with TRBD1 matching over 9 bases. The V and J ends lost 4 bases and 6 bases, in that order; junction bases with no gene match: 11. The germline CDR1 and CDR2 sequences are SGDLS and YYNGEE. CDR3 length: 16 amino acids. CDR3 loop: CASSTLQGAKGNEQFF. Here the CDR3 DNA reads TGTGCCAGCAGCACACTACAGGGGGCCAAGGGCAATGAGCAGTTCTTC.

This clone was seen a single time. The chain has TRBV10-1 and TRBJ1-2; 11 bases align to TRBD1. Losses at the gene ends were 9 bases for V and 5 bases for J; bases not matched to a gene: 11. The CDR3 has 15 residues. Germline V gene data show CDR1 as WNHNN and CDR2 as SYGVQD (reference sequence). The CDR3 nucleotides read TGCGCCAGTCCGTGGACAGGGGGCTTTCGGTATGGCTACACCTTC. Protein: CASPWTGGFRYGYTF.

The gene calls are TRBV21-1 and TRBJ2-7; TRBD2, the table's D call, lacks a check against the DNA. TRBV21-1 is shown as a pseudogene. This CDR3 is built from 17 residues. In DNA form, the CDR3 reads TGTGCCAGCAGCAAACTAGCACACGGCAGCGCCTCCTACGAGCAGTACTTC. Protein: CASSKLAHGSASYEQYF.

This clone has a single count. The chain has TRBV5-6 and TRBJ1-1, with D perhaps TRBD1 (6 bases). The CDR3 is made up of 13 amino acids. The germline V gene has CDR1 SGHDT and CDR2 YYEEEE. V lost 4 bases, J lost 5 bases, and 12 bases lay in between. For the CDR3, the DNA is TGTGCCAGCAGCATAATAGGGGGAACTGAAGCTTTCTTT. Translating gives CASSIIGGTEAFF.